The present TCR beta chain was sequenced within a study of cytomegalovirus exposure and HLA in healthy donors. The study ran its PCR with 60 Vbeta and 13 Jbeta primers. Sequencing was performed with immunoSEQ multiplex PCR; in TCRdb, only in-frame clones are kept and a portion is missing. Of approximately 130,000 clones listed, approximately 85% were seen once; the top ten hold about 7%. CDR3 length equals 15 residues. CDR1 and CDR2 (germline): SGHVS, FQNEAQ. V shed 5 bases, J shed 5 bases, and the junction held 3 bases outside the gene matches. This receptor was obtained from a woman aged 25-40 years in good health and CMV-seropositive. J is TRBJ2-5 and V is TRBV7-8; 15 bases are shared with TRBD2. The specimen was PBMCs. This CDR3 is CASSAGLAGGETQYF. CDR3 nucleotide sequence: TGTGCCAGCAGCGCCGGACTAGCGGGGGGGGAGACCCAGTACTTC.